This T cell receptor beta chain came from a study of early T cells in non-severe SARS-CoV-2 infection. Broader study findings: There was a bias toward anti-spike CD8 responses in VDJdb matching, which missed private and CD4 specificities.

This clonotype was picked up a small number of times. What it binds is unknown. Germline-derived CDR1 and CDR2 are MNHNY and SVGAGI (reference sequence). V was cut by 8 bases and J by 1 base, with 23 bases left in between. The CDR3 covers 17 residues. Separate cDNA molecules each had unique molecular identifiers attached to them. TCRdb re-called the 5' RACE reads through MiXCR, storing one row per CDR3 protein. Here the sample spans approximately 65,000 distinct CDR3 sequences, 13% being singletons. Sequenced sample: whole blood. The chain uses TRBV6-6 and TRBJ1-2, with D possibly TRBD1 on 5 matching bases. This receptor was taken from an adult who was a healthcare worker with PCR-confirmed SARS-CoV-2 infection or an uninfected control (not recorded which). The DNA of the CDR3 is TGTGCCAGCTCCCTAGCGGGGGAGTCTTCCTTTAACTATGGCTACACCTTC. This sequence encodes CASSLAGESSFNYGYTF.